The 30 T cell receptor beta chains presented below share a single source sample, sequenced in a study of blood T cell repertoires in COVID-19. Some clones are missing from TCRdb's copy, which holds only in-frame ones; the method was immunoSEQ multiplex PCR. This sample has about 400,000 clones; roughly 87% occur once, and the top ten carry almost 3%. The source material was PBMCs or T cells enriched from blood (not recorded which). The receptors here all came from a woman in her twenties or thirties who had recovered from COVID-19.

For this clone: The same CDR3 can be traced to other DNA sequences in this sample. The chain is built from TRBV4-1 and TRBJ2-7; 9 nucleotides line up with TRBD2. The J segment lost 4 bases and the V segment lost 1 base, leaving 5 bases of the junction unmatched. CDR3 length equals 15 residues. Germline CDR1 MGHRA, CDR2 YSYEKL. CDR3 bases: TGCGCCAGCAGCCAAGGACTAGCGGAAGGTTACGAGCAGTACTTC. The encoded protein is CASSQGLAEGYEQYF.

The V gene is TRBV29-1, the J gene TRBJ1-1; D might be TRBD1 (5 bases). Trimming pared 1 base from V and 4 bases from J, leaving 13 bases between. In germline, CDR1 is SQVTM, CDR2 ANQGSEA. The CDR3 runs 14 residues. The CDR3 DNA reads TGCAGCGTTGAAGGGGTCGTAGGGGCCACTGAAGCTTTCTTT. As protein: CSVEGVVGATEAFF.

This clone was recorded once. The chain uses TRBV5-6 and TRBJ2-1, with D tentatively TRBD1 (5 bases). Trimming stripped 2 bases from V and 7 bases from J, with 10 bases between. The CDR3 has 13 residues. CDR1 SGHDT and CDR2 YYEEEE come from the germline V gene. CDR3 protein: CASSLPGLNEQFF. Here the CDR3 DNA reads TGTGCCAGCAGCTTACCAGGGTTGAATGAGCAGTTCTTC.

The rearrangement links TRBV28 to TRBJ2-2; D gene ambiguous. The length of the CDR3 is 11 residues. Between the trimmed V and J ends, which lost 8 bases and 4 bases, there was a span of 5 bases. Germline CDR1 is MDHEN and CDR2 is SYDVKM. For the CDR3, the DNA is TGTGCCAGCCTCCGCACCGGGGAGCTGTTTTTT. Translating it yields CASLRTGELFF.

This clone was recorded only once. The chain employs TRBV7-9 and TRBJ2-5; D perhaps matches TRBD2 (5 bases). Trimming removed 7 bases at V and 2 bases at J, with 20 bases between. Germline-derived CDR1 and CDR2 are SEHNR and FQNEAQ (reference sequence). The CDR3 contains 16 residues. The CDR3 DNA reads as TGTGCCAGCACCCCACGGGGTTTTCCTTCTCAAGAGACCCAGTACTTC. Amino acids: CASTPRGFPSQETQYF.

CDR3 protein: CASSDPSSGFSYEQYF. The CDR3 nucleotides are TGTGCCAGCAGTGATCCCTCTAGCGGCTTCTCCTACGAGCAGTACTTC. V and J are TRBV6-1 and TRBJ2-7, with TRBD2 matching 7 bases. J lost 0 bases, V lost 3 bases, and 8 bases had no gene match. The CDR3 totals 16 residues. Looked up from germline, CDR1 is MNHNS and CDR2 is SASEGT.

This rearrangement joins TRBV19 to TRBJ1-5, with TRBD1 matching 7 bases. The CDR3 runs to 14 residues. After removal of 7 bases from V and 4 bases from J, the junction contained 7 bases not matched to a gene. The germline gives CDR1 LNHDA, CDR2 SQIVND (reference sequence). CDR3 region: CASTPGQQNQPQHF. CDR3 in DNA: TGTGCCAGTACCCCGGGACAGCAAAATCAGCCCCAGCATTTT.

This chain connects TRBV5-5 to TRBJ1-4, with 10 bases identical to TRBD1. Looked up from germline, CDR1 is SGHKS and CDR2 is YYEKEE (reference sequence). Trimming took 3 bases from V and 7 from J; bases not matched to a gene: 3. The CDR3 is 14 residues long. The CDR3 coding sequence is TGTGCCAGCAGCTCCGGGACAGGGGTTGAAAAACTGTTTTTT. Translation gives CASSSGTGVEKLFF. Full variable domain (rest looked up from reference TRBV5-5 and TRBJ1-4): DAGVTQSPTHLIKTRGQQVTLRCSPISGHKSVSWYQQVLGQGPQFIFQYYEKEERGRGNFPDRFSARQFPNYSSELNVNALLLGDSALYLCASSSGTGVEKLFFGSGTQLSVL.

The CDR3 DNA is TGTGCCAGTAGTAACCCGGGACTAGCGGATTACGAGCAGTACTTC. Its protein product is CASSNPGLADYEQYF. The V call is TRBV19, the J call TRBJ2-7; 11 bases agree with TRBD2. With 4 bases clipped from V and 4 bases from J, the junction kept 6 bases outside the gene matches. The CDR3 is 15 residues long. In germline, CDR1 is LNHDA, CDR2 SQIVND (reference sequence).

The V gene is TRBV4-1, the J gene TRBJ2-7; TRBD1 aligns across 9 bases. The CDR3 consists of 15 residues. Germline V gene lookup returns CDR1 MGHRA and CDR2 YSYEKL. J lost 7 bases, V lost 4 bases, and 11 bases had no gene match. CDR3 in amino acids: CASSPPGQGHGEQYF. Here the CDR3 DNA reads TGCGCCAGCAGCCCACCGGGACAGGGTCACGGGGAGCAGTACTTC.

The chain joins TRBV19 to TRBJ2-2, with 11 bases matching TRBD1. CDR1 is LNHDA, CDR2 SQIVND, per germline (reference sequence). Losses at the gene ends were 7 bases for V and 5 bases for J; bases not matched to a gene: 12. The CDR3 runs 17 residues. The CDR3 coding sequence is TGTGCCAGTATCGCTAGAGAGGGGACAGGGGGTACCGGGGAGCTGTTTTTT. Translation gives CASIAREGTGGTGELFF.

This clone occurred a few times. J is TRBJ1-5 and V is TRBV15, with D maybe TRBD1 (5 bases). Germline CDR1 is LNHNV and CDR2 is YYDKDF (reference sequence). The V end was cut by 3 bases, the J end by 6 bases, with 18 bases between. This CDR3 spans 16 amino acids. The chain's CDR3 is CATSRLGDGLGQPQHF. DNA for the CDR3: TGTGCCACCAGCAGGCTAGGGGATGGGCTCGGTCAGCCCCAGCATTTT.

This rearrangement joins TRBV5-4 to TRBJ2-2; D remains unclear. Trimming removed 3 bases at V and 3 bases at J, with 3 bases between. This CDR3 spans 12 amino acids. Germline-derived CDR1 and CDR2 are SGHNT and YYREEE (reference sequence). This CDR3 reads CASSSDTGELFF. CDR3 in DNA: TGTGCCAGCAGCTCTGACACCGGGGAGCTGTTTTTT.

The chain links TRBV15 to TRBJ1-4, with 8 bases matching TRBD1. J gave up 5 bases and V 3 bases, and 8 bases lay outside the gene matches. Germline-derived CDR1 and CDR2 are LNHNV and YYDKDF (reference sequence). This CDR3 has 16 residues. CDR3 DNA: TGTGCCACCAGCAGGCGACAGGGGATTATAAATGAAAAACTGTTTTTT. Residues: CATSRRQGIINEKLFF.

The chain couples TRBV5-1 to TRBJ2-1; 9 positions agree with TRBD1. The length of the CDR3 is 15 residues. Germline V lookup: CDR1 SGHRS, CDR2 YFSETQ. J was trimmed by 6 bases and V by 4 bases; bases with no gene match: 8. CDR3 sequence: CASSRWDRDVNEQFF. CDR3 bases: TGCGCCAGCAGCCGTTGGGACAGGGATGTCAATGAGCAGTTCTTC.

This chain connects TRBV5-4 to TRBJ1-1; 12 positions agree with TRBD1. This CDR3 has 14 amino acids. J was trimmed by 5 bases and V by 4 bases; bases with no gene match: 3. The germline gives CDR1 SGHNT, CDR2 YYREEE (reference sequence). The CDR3 region has the DNA TGTGCCAGCAGCATGGGACAGGGGGCAACTGAAGCTTTCTTT. Amino acids: CASSMGQGATEAFF.

The rearrangement uses TRBV29-1 and TRBJ2-5; D is uncertain. Trimming shortened V by 4 bases and J by 0 bases, and 18 bases separated the two germline ends. Germline V gene data show CDR1 as SQVTM and CDR2 as ANQGSEA. The CDR3 spans 16 residues. The DNA of the CDR3 is TGCAGCGTTGGTCCACCGGTCGGGTTATACCAAGAGACCCAGTACTTC. Residues: CSVGPPVGLYQETQYF.

V and J are TRBV3-1 (or the pseudogene TRBV3-2) and TRBJ2-7, with 10 bases identical to TRBD1. With 3 bases clipped from V and 6 bases from J, the junction kept 11 bases outside the gene matches. The CDR3 covers 16 residues. Germline-derived CDR1 and CDR2 are LGHDT and YNNKEL (reference sequence). CDR3 sequence reads: CASSQLSGTGEAEQYF. CDR3 nucleotide sequence: TGTGCCAGCAGCCAGTTGTCCGGGACAGGGGAAGCCGAGCAGTACTTC.

The chain combines TRBV6-1 with TRBJ1-3, with D possibly TRBD1 on 6 matching bases. V was cut by 3 bases and J by 0 bases, with 18 bases left in between. The CDR3 sequence is 18 residues long. CDR1 MNHNS and CDR2 SASEGT come from the germline V gene. The CDR3 here is CASSDPPGQGFSGNTIYF. DNA of the CDR3: TGTGCCAGCAGTGATCCGCCGGGGCAGGGGTTCTCTGGAAACACCATATATTTT.

The CDR3 sequence is CASSPTSSAGRYEQYF. CDR3 DNA: TGTGCCAGCAGCCCGACCTCTTCCGCGGGACGCTACGAGCAGTACTTC. The rearrangement links TRBV11-3 to TRBJ2-7, with a weak D call TRBD2 (6 bases). The CDR3 runs 16 residues. CDR1 is SGHNT, CDR2 YENEEA, per germline. The V and J ends lost 5 bases and 3 bases respectively, with 20 bases between them.

This clone was detected once. In the same sample, other DNA sequences code for this CDR3. J is TRBJ1-1 and V is TRBV5-4; 8 nucleotides line up with TRBD1. The CDR3 sequence is 13 residues long. Per germline, CDR1 SGHNT and CDR2 YYREEE (reference sequence). Unmatched junction bases numbered 3, after V lost 4 bases and J lost 4 bases. CDR3 protein: CASSAGQGTEAFF. For the CDR3, the DNA is TGTGCCAGCAGCGCCGGACAGGGCACTGAAGCTTTCTTT.

The chain couples TRBV15 to TRBJ1-1; no definite D call. The CDR3 length is 14 residues. The germline V gene has CDR1 LNHNV and CDR2 YYDKDF (reference sequence). V shed 4 bases and J shed 1 base, with 10 bases lying between them. CDR3 nucleotides: TGTGCCACCAGCACAGGCTACCCGAACACTGAAGCTTTCTTT. Amino acid sequence: CATSTGYPNTEAFF.

This chain uses TRBV13 with TRBJ2-7; TRBD1 matches at 9 bases. V gave up 5 bases and J gave up 0 bases; unmatched junction bases: 8. Germline CDR1 PRHDT, CDR2 FYEKMQ (reference sequence). The CDR3 covers 16 residues. The CDR3 here is CASSRRDRASSYEQYF. CDR3 bases: TGTGCCAGCAGCCGCAGGGACAGGGCGAGCTCCTACGAGCAGTACTTC.

The chain links TRBV18 to TRBJ2-3; 10 bases align to TRBD2. The V segment lost 1 base and the J segment 3 bases; nucleotides outside the gene matches: 1. The CDR3 is made up of 15 amino acids. Per the germline V gene, CDR1 is KGHSH and CDR2 is LQKENI. The CDR3 is CASSPQGLATDTQYF. CDR3 sequence (DNA): TGTGCCAGCTCACCACAGGGACTAGCGACAGATACGCAGTATTTT.

V is TRBV19 and J is TRBJ2-1, with TRBD2 matching over 7 bases. Germline CDR1 LNHDA, CDR2 SQIVND (reference sequence). This CDR3 is built from 15 residues. V was clipped by 2 bases and J by 2 bases; unmatched bases: 3. CDR3 nucleotides: TGTGCCAGTAGTATATCTAGCGGAACCTACAATGAGCAGTTCTTC. This gives the protein CASSISSGTYNEQFF.

The chain recombines TRBV7-9 with TRBJ1-4; the D gene is possibly TRBD1 (5 bases). The germline V gene has CDR1 SEHNR and CDR2 FQNEAQ (reference sequence). The CDR3 totals 14 residues. V was cut by 5 bases and J by 4 bases, with 11 bases left in between. The CDR3 here is CASSAGHSNEKLFF. As DNA, the CDR3 is TGTGCCAGCAGCGCCGGACATAGTAATGAAAAACTGTTTTTT. Complete variable domain (other parts from reference TRBV7-9 and TRBJ1-4): DTGVSQNPRHKITKRGQNVTFRCDPISEHNRLYWYRQTLGQGPEFLTYFQNEAQLEKSRLLSDRFSAERPKGSFSTLEIQRTEQGDSAMYLCASSAGHSNEKLFFGSGTQLSVL.

V usage is TRBV13 and J usage is TRBJ2-3; D unclear. CDR1 PRHDT and CDR2 FYEKMQ come from the germline V gene (reference sequence). The V end lost 4 bases, the J end lost 0 bases, and 11 bases lay between the germline ends. This CDR3 has 15 amino acids. The CDR3 DNA is TGTGCCAGCAGCTCCGGAGACCCTAGCACAGATACGCAGTATTTT. Protein product: CASSSGDPSTDTQYF.

This clone appeared once. The V gene is TRBV5-4, the J gene TRBJ2-1, with 11 bases lining up with TRBD2. CDR3 length: 15 residues. V lost 3 bases to trimming and J lost 7 bases; unmatched junction nucleotides: 6. Looked up from germline, CDR1 is SGHNT and CDR2 is YYREEE (reference sequence). The DNA for the CDR3 is TGTGCCAGCAGCTGGTTAGCGGGAGGGGTGAATGAGCAGTTCTTC. As protein: CASSWLAGGVNEQFF.

The chain uses TRBV29-1 and TRBJ2-1; 7 bases are shared with TRBD1. The CDR3 is 12 residues long. J gave up 6 bases and V 5 bases, and 4 bases lay outside the gene matches. Germline V gene data show CDR1 as SQVTM and CDR2 as ANQGSEA. The CDR3 bases are TGCAGCGTTCGGCAGGGGGTCAATGAGCAGTTCTTC. As protein: CSVRQGVNEQFF.

This CDR3 is CASSSGLAGGETQYF. CDR3 DNA sequence: TGTGCCAGCAGCTCTGGACTAGCGGGAGGAGAGACCCAGTACTTC. V gene TRBV5-4 combines with J gene TRBJ2-5, with TRBD2 matching over 14 bases. After removal of 3 bases from V and 4 bases from J, the junction contained 2 bases not matched to a gene. In germline, CDR1 is SGHNT, CDR2 YYREEE (reference sequence). CDR3 length: 15 amino acids.